These T cell receptor beta chains were read from a single sample in a study of OX40 agonist ivuxolimab in advanced cancers. TCRdb's table, derived via immunoSEQ multiplex PCR, lists solely in-frame clones and lacks some. The sample yields roughly 46,000 clones, 80% to 90% seen once. The source material was CD4+ or CD8+ T cells sorted from blood, sampled in a trial of the OX40 agonist ivuxolimab. The receptors come from an adult with an advanced solid tumor such as melanoma, head and neck, liver or kidney cancer. The CDR3 runs from the conserved cysteine through the conserved F or W. The D gene is left open where the match is weak.

J | D | V | CDR3
TRBJ1-6 | TRBD1 | TRBV5-1 | CASSEDREPLHF
TRBJ2-7 | - | TRBV7-6 | CASSSYPGDGEYEQYF
TRBJ1-2 | - | TRBV6-4 | CASSEGGEYYGYTF
TRBJ2-7 | TRBD2 | TRBV7-8 | CASSSTPLAGVGEQYF
TRBJ1-4 | TRBD1 | TRBV7-9 | CASSLARTGRDEKLFF
TRBJ1-2 | TRBD1 | TRBV10-2 | CASSDSDRSYGYTF
TRBJ1-4 | - | TRBV28 | CASSLYGGKLFF
TRBJ1-1 | - | TRBV29-1 | CSVDRGGTEAFF
TRBJ1-4 | - | TRBV7-2 | CASSLMNEKLFF
TRBJ2-3 | TRBD2 | TRBV11-3 | CASTKTSGKLTDTQYF
TRBJ2-5 | - | TRBV19 | CASSMGRGQETQYF
TRBJ2-1 | - | TRBV7-8 | CASSFGVNEQFF
TRBJ2-7 | TRBD1 | TRBV7-9 | CASSTDRGRPYEQYF
TRBJ2-5 | TRBD2 | TRBV19 | CARDEGTSGIQETQYF